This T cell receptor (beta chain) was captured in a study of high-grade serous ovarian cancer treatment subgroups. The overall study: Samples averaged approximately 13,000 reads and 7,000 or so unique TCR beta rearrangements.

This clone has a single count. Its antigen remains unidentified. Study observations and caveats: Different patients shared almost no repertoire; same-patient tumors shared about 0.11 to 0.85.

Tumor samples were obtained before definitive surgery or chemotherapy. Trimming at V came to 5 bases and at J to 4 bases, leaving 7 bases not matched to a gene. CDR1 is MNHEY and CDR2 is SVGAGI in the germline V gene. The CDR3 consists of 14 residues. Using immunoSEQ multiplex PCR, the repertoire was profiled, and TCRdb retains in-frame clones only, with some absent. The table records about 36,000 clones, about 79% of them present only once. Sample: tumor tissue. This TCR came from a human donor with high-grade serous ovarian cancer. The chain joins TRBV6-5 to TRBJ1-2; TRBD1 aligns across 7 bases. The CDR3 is CASSPRDSFYGYTF. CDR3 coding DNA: TGTGCCAGCAGTCCCCGGGACAGCTTCTATGGCTACACCTTC.